Included here is one TCR beta chain sequence, with context. It lacks a known antigen. Base qualities are not at hand, and no much larger clone is one base apart. These data are taken from a study of cytomegalovirus exposure and HLA in healthy donors (TCRdb year 2017). Regarding the study in general: An earlier analysis of 587 of the donors reported over 250 Gb of sequence data and around 120 million unique TCR beta sequences obtained from about 179 million T cells. Both class I and class II loci were covered by HLA typing, at four-digit resolution. In a later analysis, previously published TCR beta repertoires from 670 or so donors were re-analyzed and high-resolution HLA genotyping was added so that TCR occurrence patterns could be studied. Roughly 300 gigabases of sequencing data and approximately 85 million unique TCR sequences were included in an early release covering over 600 HLA-typed donors. The study used immunosequencing to profile the T cell repertoires of more than 650 subjects and linked those repertoires to cytomegalovirus serostatus. In an earlier analysis of several hundred of the donors, high-throughput TCR beta sequencing was used to judge whether each TCR beta V gene segment behaved as functional or pseudogenic. In a later genetic analysis, genome-wide SNP genotypes for about 65% of the 666 donors were used, and that subset was treated as a discovery cohort. The study combined high-throughput TCR immunosequencing, statistical association of individual TCRs with disease status, and machine learning to predict cytomegalovirus infection status. Among 398 genotyped donors of the cohort, an average of about 240,000 unique TCR beta nucleotide sequences was sequenced per donor, of which approximately 18% were non-productive. Donor age, sex, ethnicity and CMV serostatus were compiled together with the repertoire data. About five DR-DQ haplotypes were treated as single units for association and clustering because of strong linkage in the cohort. The number of typed donors differed by locus: about 629-630 for A, B, C, DRB1 and DQB1; 522 for DQA1; 606 for DPA1; and 450 to 480 for DPB1. Rather than drawing on any new phenotypic data, the later analysis identified candidate immune exposures from TCR beta sequences and the way those sequences occurred across donors. In addition to the first cohort of approximately 650 subjects, a separate validation cohort of 130 or so different subjects was used. Of the approximately 400 genotyped donors, less than 85% were placed in the genetic ancestry cluster associated with self-reported Caucasian donors. Every discovery cohort repertoire had been produced on one sequencing platform. The study aimed to test whether cataloging public T cell receptors could reveal signatures of past pathogen exposure. Study-level results and caveats: Cytomegalovirus status was reported to be diagnosed by the classifier with high specificity and sensitivity in both the original and validation cohorts. Presence/absence analyses assumed roughly uniform sequencing depth across donors, an assumption that may not hold. In a later genetic analysis, a missense DCLRE1C variant was associated with V-gene and J-gene trimming of TCR beta chains, and the association was replicated in an independent cohort. Correlated functional status among segregating V segments might be attributable to linkage disequilibrium, but an unknown experimental factor could not be ruled out. In a later analysis, more than 15,000 TCR beta sequences were associated with specific HLA alleles at a false discovery rate of 0.05. Most TCR sequences were observed very rarely across donors, whereas some public TCRs were present in many individuals. Because HLA typing was unavailable for some donors at each locus, only the typed subset was used in association tests. Most CMV-associated TCR beta chains appeared to be HLA-restricted in a later analysis, and the HLA associations seemed to be driven largely by CMV exposure. A cluster of highly shared sequence variants was judged likely to represent a technical artifact of the sequencing pipeline. The authors suggested that the approach could potentially be extended to other disease states and immunological phenotypes. CMV serostatus was the only immune exposure information available for the cohort. When HLA alleles, especially DR and DQ, strongly co-occurred, TCR associations were difficult to assign to individual alleles. The study listed 150 to 200 TCR beta chains as associated with cytomegalovirus. In vitro tests confirmed that a few of the cytomegalovirus-associated TCR beta chains recognize cytomegalovirus antigens. Because counts were too low, roughly 18 rarely observed V segments, including chromosome 9 orphons, were left out of the earlier analysis of approximately 500 of the donors. In an earlier analysis of more than 500 of the donors, most TCR beta V segments appeared in productive rearrangements about 87% or about 30% of the time, broadly matching IMGT annotations. Only TCR beta chains were sequenced in this cohort, and the absence of alpha or paired-chain data limited detectable features. The 87-base-pair reads could not distinguish some IMGT-functional V segments, including TRBV6-2 and TRBV6-3, so those segments were excluded. A further reported finding was that TCR beta sequences accurately predicted the HLA-A and HLA-B alleles for most subjects in the first cohort. Compared with the roughly 720-donor mean, donors in an Asian-associated ancestry cluster had fewer N-insertions in productive TCRs, according to a later genetic analysis. According to a later analysis, parvovirus B19, influenza, CMV and Epstein-Barr virus appeared linked to several top co-occurrence clusters. In a later analysis, the rate of TCR association differed among HLA loci, with DRB1 alleles having the most associated TCRs and HLA-C alleles having the fewest. Compared with equally common non-associated chains, HLA-associated TCR beta chains in a later analysis were more clonally expanded and had lower generation probabilities.

The cohort was made up of roughly 670 healthy bone marrow donors. At the time of sampling, all cohort members were nominally healthy, though unrecorded immune exposures were likely present. The donor tested CMV seronegative, placing the donor among the 350 to 400 seronegative members of the cohort. Each donor provided a peripheral blood sample, and peripheral blood mononuclear cells were used for TCR beta sequencing. The Qiagen DNeasy Blood Extraction Kit was used to extract genomic DNA from the blood cell samples. The protocol used for the library was the immunoSEQ multiplex PCR assay. A mixture of 60 forward primers for TCR Vbeta segments and 13 reverse primers for TCR Jbeta segments was used in the multiplex PCR. Amplification of the CDR3 region of rearranged TCR beta genes was performed with a multiplex PCR assay on genomic DNA. Amplified TCR beta libraries were sequenced as 87-base-pair reads on the Illumina HiSeq System. Per the authors' processing: A later analysis tallied approximately 87 million unique TCR beta chains across the roughly 610 repertoires, and around 12 million of those chains were shared by two or more donors. Raw reads were error-corrected and collapsed into unique sequences with a nearest-neighbor algorithm that merged closely related sequences to remove PCR and sequencing errors. To assign V, D and J gene segments, CDR3 sequences were aligned to IMGT reference sequences. For a sequence to be retained, a match of at least six nucleotides was required to both a V gene segment and a J gene segment. A rearrangement was called productive if the CDR3 had no stop codons and remained in frame with V and J, and every other rearrangement was called non-productive. Following IMGT convention, CDR3 was defined as the stretch from the second conserved V-encoded cysteine to the conserved J-encoded phenylalanine. The earlier analysis of approximately 590 of the donors excluded any sequence lacking an unambiguous match to a single V gene segment. An earlier analysis of some 610 of the donors called V segments functional above 56.7% productive rearrangements and segregating when the between-donor standard deviation exceeded 5%. A statistical classification framework was built to diagnose cytomegalovirus status from the catalog of TCR beta chain sequences. In a later analysis, V and J genes were assigned by comparing TCR nucleotide sequences against IMGT/GENE-DB human TR gene sequences. In a later analysis, CDR3 sequences and most-parsimonious VDJ recombination scenarios were assigned using the TCRdist pipeline. In a later analysis, every TCR beta chain was defined by the combination of its CDR3 amino acid sequence and its V-gene family, and reads without a unique V-gene family were dropped. In a later analysis, nearly 600 highly shared, low-generation-probability nucleotide sequences were removed to address suspected cross-contamination and a sequencing artifact. In a later analysis, a clonal expansion index for each public chain was calculated from normalized within-repertoire ranks of inferred template counts. Generation probabilities in a later analysis came from a VDJ recombination model fitted to out-of-frame rearrangements, and those results were checked against IGoR. In a later analysis, hypergeometric tests were used to score TCR-TCR, TCR-HLA and TCR-CMV co-occurrence, with a repertoire-size bias correction applied to TCR pairs. A later analysis estimated false discovery rates by permuting HLA or CMV assignments 20 times. In a later analysis, co-occurring TCRs were grouped using DBSCAN, and TCRdist sequence similarity was added for clustering within HLA-allele-positive subsets. For co-occurrence clustering, repertoires with fewer than 30,000 or more than 120,000 public chains were excluded, along with five repertoires with anomalous nucleotide sharing. In its TCRdb copy, this immuneACCESS table keeps in-frame sequences only and misses some clones. Where compared with another copy, unresolved V genes explain less than half of these, and the others have no known cause. V and J calls and clone size are given by that table; D and trimming were obtained from the DNA. The sample table shows 140,000 to 150,000 clones, and roughly 66% are seen once. The ten largest account for about 1.5% of the sample.

Sequences MNHEY (CDR1) and SVGAGI (CDR2) are obtained from the germline V gene. V and J are truncated by 8 bases and 4 bases respectively, leaving an intervening sequence of 17 bases. The CDR3 contains 15 residues, cysteine and phenylalanine counted. The retained sequence is limited to the CDR3, 45 bases, with the frame set at the first base. Sequencing was performed on PBMCs. This clonotype was obtained from a woman between 18 and 29 years old in good health and CMV-seronegative. The sequence links TRBV6-5 to TRBJ2-2; the D segment could be TRBD1, given 6 matching bases. The CDR3 protein: CASARLQGATGELFF. The base sequence is TGTGCCAGCGCCCGACTACAGGGAGCCACCGGGGAGCTGTTTTTT.